A single sample is the source of the 27 T cell receptor beta chains below, sequenced in a study of cytomegalovirus exposure and HLA in healthy donors. It was with 60 Vbeta and 13 Jbeta primers that the PCR ran. Only in-frame clones appear in the TCRdb table, and some are missing; sequencing was by immunoSEQ multiplex PCR. The sample lists 150,000 or so clones; around four fifths were seen once. The sequenced material came from PBMCs. The receptors here all came from a young man in good health and CMV-seropositive.

The chain links TRBV5-4 to TRBJ2-3; TRBD2 matches at 15 bases. Germline lookup yields CDR1 SGHNT and CDR2 YYREEE (reference sequence). There are 19 residues in the CDR3. V gave up 4 bases and J gave up 1 base; unmatched junction bases: 10. Written as DNA, the CDR3 is TGTGCCAGCAGCCCTGGACTAGCGGGAGGGCCGGGCGGCACAGATACGCAGTATTTT. Its protein product is CASSPGLAGGPGGTDTQYF.

V gene TRBV7-6 combines with J gene TRBJ1-1; 7 positions match TRBD1. This CDR3 is 15 amino acids long. The germline gives CDR1 SGHVS, CDR2 FNYEAQ. V trimming: 4 bases; J trimming: 2 bases; junction bases outside the gene matches: 7. CDR3 sequence: CASSSQQGYNTEAFF. CDR3 nucleotides: TGTGCCAGCAGCTCTCAACAGGGGTATAACACTGAAGCTTTCTTT.

This chain uses TRBV27 with TRBJ1-2; 8 positions agree with TRBD1. Germline V gene sequence: CDR1 MNHEY, CDR2 SMNVEV (reference sequence). V lost 5 bases to trimming and J lost 2 bases; unmatched junction nucleotides: 4. The CDR3 totals 14 residues. CDR3 region: CASSPGGINYGYTF. CDR3 DNA sequence: TGTGCCAGCAGTCCAGGGGGCATAAACTATGGCTACACCTTC.

The chain links TRBV28 to TRBJ1-4; D may be TRBD1 (5 bases). This CDR3 has 13 amino acids. CDR1 and CDR2 from the germline V gene are MDHEN and SYDVKM. Trimming took off 8 bases at V and 8 bases at J, with 15 bases between the two ends. CDR3 in amino acids: CASSRRVDEKLFF. CDR3 coding DNA: TGTGCCAGCTCGCGCAGGGTGGACGAAAAACTGTTTTTT.

This chain joins TRBV5-5 and TRBJ2-5, with a possible D match to TRBD2 (6 bases). Looked up from germline, CDR1 is SGHKS and CDR2 is YYEKEE (reference sequence). This CDR3 spans 15 amino acids. Deletions cut 0 bases from V and 5 bases from J, with 14 bases between. The CDR3 sequence: CASSLGLTRRETQYF. CDR3 DNA: TGTGCCAGCAGCTTGGGCTTGACTAGACGGGAGACCCAGTACTTC.

The chain is built from TRBV4-3 and TRBJ2-5, with 7 bases matching TRBD1. Germline V lookup: CDR1 LGHNA, CDR2 YSLEER. V trimming: 6 bases; J trimming: 1 base; junction bases outside the gene matches: 14. The CDR3 totals 17 residues. CDR3 protein: CASSPRWLGQTQETQYF. The CDR3 DNA reads as TGCGCCAGCAGTCCAAGGTGGTTGGGACAGACCCAAGAGACCCAGTACTTC.

The chain joins TRBV15 to TRBJ1-3; D gene uncertain. V was pared by 5 bases and J by 0 bases, with 14 bases between. Germline V CDR1 and CDR2: LNHNV, YYDKDF (reference sequence). The CDR3 loop spans 16 amino acids. CDR3: CATSSGLTSSGNTIYF. CDR3 nucleotides: TGTGCCACCAGCTCTGGACTTACGAGCTCTGGAAACACCATATATTTT.

The table lists this clone with a few counts. This chain connects TRBV6-5 to TRBJ2-7; 9 bases are a match to TRBD1. This CDR3 is built from 14 residues. CDR1 and CDR2 from the germline V gene are MNHEY and SVGAGI. V lost 3 bases to trimming and J lost 6 bases; unmatched junction nucleotides: 6. Here the CDR3 reads CASSYPGQGTEQYF. CDR3 in DNA: TGTGCCAGCAGTTATCCGGGACAGGGAACCGAGCAGTACTTC.

V is TRBV5-1 and J is TRBJ1-2; TRBD1 matches at 8 bases. CDR3 length equals 15 residues. The V and J ends lost 2 bases and 3 bases, in that order; junction bases with no gene match: 6. Germline V gene data show CDR1 as SGHRS and CDR2 as YFSETQ. The DNA of the CDR3 is TGCGCCAGCAGCTTCACAGGGGGAGCAGACTATGGCTACACCTTC. Residues: CASSFTGGADYGYTF.

Concerning this clone itself: The junction differs from germline at one of its ends, possibly a read error. The gene calls are TRBV5-1 and TRBJ2-7; 8 bases line up with TRBD1. CDR3 size: 14 residues. Germline V lookup: CDR1 SGHRS, CDR2 YFSETQ. The CDR3 reads CASSPFQGAYEQCF. CDR3 in DNA: TGCGCCAGCAGCCCCTTCCAGGGGGCCTACGAGCAGTGCTTC.

This chain joins TRBV7-9 and TRBJ1-1; unclear D gene. This CDR3 comprises 12 residues. Trimming took 4 bases from V and 5 from J, leaving 8 bases between them. Germline V gene sequence: CDR1 SEHNR, CDR2 FQNEAQ (reference sequence). The CDR3 loop is CASSWGDTEAFF. In nucleotides, the CDR3 is TGTGCCAGCAGCTGGGGAGATACTGAAGCTTTCTTT. Variable domain in full (rest from reference TRBV7-9 and TRBJ1-1): DTGVSQNPRHKITKRGQNVTFRCDPISEHNRLYWYRQTLGQGPEFLTYFQNEAQLEKSRLLSDRFSAERPKGSFSTLEIQRTEQGDSAMYLCASSWGDTEAFFGQGTRLTVV.

V usage is TRBV6-4 and J usage is TRBJ1-2, with D tentatively TRBD1 (6 bases). The CDR3 is 13 residues long. Germline-derived CDR1 and CDR2 are MRHNA and SNTAGT. The ends were cut back, 10 bases at V and 6 bases at J, with 18 bases in the middle. The CDR3 DNA is TGTGCCACCCGACCTAGACAGGATAATGGCTACACCTTC. It codes for CATRPRQDNGYTF.

A few counts support this clone. This chain uses TRBV7-6 with TRBJ2-3; possibly TRBD1 for D (6 bases). Germline V lookup: CDR1 SGHVS, CDR2 FNYEAQ. The CDR3 is 13 amino acids. V lost 4 bases to trimming and J lost 4 bases, with 9 bases between them. The CDR3 loop reads CASSSYRADTQYF. CDR3 sequence (DNA): TGTGCCAGCAGCTCTTACAGGGCAGATACGCAGTATTTT.

The genes are TRBV5-4 and TRBJ2-7; possible D gene TRBD1, 6 bases. The germline V gene encodes CDR1 SGHNT and CDR2 YYREEE (reference sequence). V gave up 4 bases and J gave up 5 bases, with 16 bases separating them. This CDR3 comprises 14 residues. CDR3: CASSATGQRDEQYF. In nucleotides, the CDR3 is TGTGCCAGCAGCGCTACAGGACAGAGGGACGAGCAGTACTTC.

The sample holds a few counts of this clone. V usage is TRBV5-1 and J usage is TRBJ1-1; 9 nucleotides align to TRBD1. The CDR3 extends over 18 amino acids. Trimming took 4 bases from V and 2 from J; bases not matched to a gene: 15. Germline loops: CDR1 SGHRS, CDR2 YFSETQ. The CDR3: CASSLERTGDVTNTEAFF. In DNA, the CDR3 is TGCGCCAGCAGCCTAGAACGGACAGGGGACGTTACAAACACTGAAGCTTTCTTT. The full variable domain, in which reference TRBV5-1 and TRBJ1-1 provide the parts outside the CDR3, is KAGVTQTPRYLIKTRGQQVTLSCSPISGHRSVSWYQQTPGQGLQFLFEYFSETQRNKGNFPGRFSGRQFSNSRSEMNVSTLELGDSALYLCASSLERTGDVTNTEAFFGQGTRLTVV.

This clone appeared many times. CDR3 protein: CASSIQTSGRTYEQYF. The CDR3 nucleotides read TGTGCCAGCAGCATTCAGACTAGTGGGCGGACCTACGAGCAGTACTTC. The V call is TRBV5-4, the J call TRBJ2-7; D might be TRBD2 (6 bases). The CDR3 is 16 amino acids. Germline V gene sequence: CDR1 SGHNT, CDR2 YYREEE (reference sequence). V was trimmed by 4 bases and J by 2 bases, leaving 19 bases between them. Full variable domain (remainder filled in from reference TRBV5-4 and TRBJ2-7): ETGVTQSPTHLIKTRGQQVTLRCSSQSGHNTVSWYQQALGQGPQFIFQYYREEENGRGNFPPRFSGLQFPNYSSELNVNALELDDSALYLCASSIQTSGRTYEQYFGPGTRLTVT.

The J gene is TRBJ1-1, the V gene TRBV5-1, with 7 bases identical to TRBD1. Losses at the gene ends were 5 bases for V and 0 bases for J; bases not matched to a gene: 4. Looked up from germline, CDR1 is SGHRS and CDR2 is YFSETQ. This CDR3 region has 14 residues. This CDR3 is CASRPTGMNTEAFF. The CDR3 nucleotides read TGCGCCAGCAGGCCGACAGGGATGAACACTGAAGCTTTCTTT. The entire variable domain, with the rest obtained from reference TRBV5-1 and TRBJ1-1, is as follows: KAGVTQTPRYLIKTRGQQVTLSCSPISGHRSVSWYQQTPGQGLQFLFEYFSETQRNKGNFPGRFSGRQFSNSRSEMNVSTLELGDSALYLCASRPTGMNTEAFFGQGTRLTVV.

This chain links TRBV6-6 with TRBJ2-7; 9 bases fit TRBD2. The V segment lost 2 bases and the J segment 6 bases; nucleotides outside the gene matches: 5. This CDR3 has 14 residues. Germline assignment: CDR1 MNHNY and CDR2 SVGAGI (reference sequence). CDR3: CASSYAGGPSEQYF. The CDR3 DNA reads TGTGCCAGCAGTTACGCGGGAGGGCCCTCCGAGCAGTACTTC.

This chain joins TRBV30 and TRBJ1-1; D is unresolved. V lost 4 bases to trimming and J lost 4 bases, with 13 bases between them. The germline V gene has CDR1 GTSNPN and CDR2 SVGIG (reference sequence). CDR3 length equals 13 residues. Written as DNA, the CDR3 is TGTGCCTGGAATTCTCCGGGTGGCACTGAAGCTTTCTTT. Its translation: CAWNSPGGTEAFF.

This clone was found a few times. The conserved phenylalanine or tryptophan is not found at the CDR3 terminus, so this likely reflects a read error. The chain links TRBV2 to TRBJ1-6; D gene unclear. Germline V gene data show CDR1 as SNHLY and CDR2 as FYNNEI. The CDR3 totals 13 residues. The V gene lost 3 bases and the J gene lost 13 bases, with 13 bases spanning the gap. The CDR3 is CASSDSPSGPLHL. Written as DNA, the CDR3 is TGTGCCAGCAGTGATTCCCCCTCTGGCCCCCTCCACCTT.

J is TRBJ2-5 and V is TRBV2, with D perhaps matching TRBD1 (5 bases). Trimming pared 1 base from V and 5 bases from J, leaving 8 bases between. This CDR3 is 13 amino acids long. Germline V lookup: CDR1 SNHLY, CDR2 FYNNEI. The CDR3 here is CASSEVGAETQYF. The CDR3 DNA follows: TGTGCCAGCAGTGAAGTAGGGGCGGAGACCCAGTACTTC.

The rearrangement uses TRBV7-9 and TRBJ2-2; perhaps TRBD2 as D (5 bases). The germline V and J ends were trimmed by 5 bases and 0 bases, with 10 bases remaining between them. The CDR3 totals 15 residues. Germline loops: CDR1 SEHNR, CDR2 FQNEAQ (reference sequence). The CDR3 reads CASSVTSTNTGELFF. As DNA, the CDR3 is TGTGCCAGCAGCGTTACTAGTACGAACACCGGGGAGCTGTTTTTT.

The rearrangement joins TRBV10-3 to TRBJ2-1; 13 nucleotides line up with TRBD2. The CDR3 consists of 15 residues. The trim removed 7 bases at V and 6 bases at J, leaving 6 bases unmatched. CDR1 ENHRY and CDR2 SYGVKD come from the germline V gene. The CDR3 region is CAIKGLAGVGNEQFF. CDR3 DNA sequence: TGTGCCATCAAAGGACTAGCGGGAGTAGGCAATGAGCAGTTCTTC.

The rearrangement uses TRBV4-2 and TRBJ2-5; 8 nucleotides match TRBD1. The CDR3 contains 17 residues. Germline trimming cut 3 bases from V and 5 bases from J; bases unmatched to any gene: 14. Germline CDR1 reads LGHNA; CDR2 reads YNFKEQ. The DNA of the CDR3 is TGTGCCAGCAGCCACGATGGAACCCAGGGGGCGCGGGAGACCCAGTACTTC. Its protein is CASSHDGTQGARETQYF.

V gene TRBV2 combines with J gene TRBJ2-3; perhaps TRBD2 as D (6 bases). In germline, CDR1 is SNHLY, CDR2 FYNNEI. The CDR3 consists of 15 residues. The V end lost 5 bases, the J end lost 5 bases, and 17 bases lay between the germline ends. The CDR3: CASSPEWGVGDTQYF. CDR3 nucleotides: TGTGCCAGCAGTCCTGAGTGGGGGGTGGGAGATACGCAGTATTTT.

The chain has TRBV4-1 and TRBJ1-1, with TRBD1 as a possible D gene (6 bases). V gave up 0 bases and J gave up 7 bases, with 15 bases separating them. Germline values: CDR1 MGHRA, CDR2 YSYEKL. The CDR3 is 15 amino acids. The DNA for the CDR3 is TGCGCCAGCAGCCAAGAACAGGGACCCTGGGATGAAGCTTTCTTT. Protein sequence: CASSQEQGPWDEAFF.

V and J are TRBV19 and TRBJ2-5; D might be TRBD1 (6 bases). Trimming stripped 2 bases from V and 4 bases from J, with 14 bases between. The germline V gene has CDR1 LNHDA and CDR2 SQIVND (reference sequence). This CDR3 spans 15 amino acids. The CDR3 DNA reads as TGTGCCAGTAGTATAACAGGGACGAACTCAGAGACCCAGTACTTC. Encoded protein: CASSITGTNSETQYF.